This record looks at one TCR beta chain sequence and its context. The antigen it recognizes is unknown. Per-base quality was not reported, and no clone a single base away is much larger than it. Germline trimming amounts to 2 bases on V and 3 bases on J, with 6 as the count of junction bases outside the gene matches. From the germline V gene (reference sequence), CDR1 is DFQATT and CDR2 is SNEGSKA. The CDR3 goes from the cysteine to the phenylalanine over 14 residues. Only the CDR3 DNA stays, 42 bases, in frame from base 1. The sample originates from a study of response to subunit inactivated influenza vaccine listed by TCRdb under 2018. Concerning the study at large: Deep quantitative profiling of the T cell receptor repertoire was used in the study to follow responses to a trivalent subunit inactivated influenza vaccine. Overall results and qualifications from the work: According to the authors, only a limited number of new T cells may be recruited by each seasonal influenza vaccination.

Library method: RT-PCR. The instrument given in TCRdb is Illumina HiSeq 2500. In TCRdb, the public reads were trimmed at Q25 with fastp and aligned with MiXCR, with productive beta chains retained. Each record represents a unique CDR3 protein, reported with the most common genes and DNA among its rows. Across this sample there are approximately 700,000 distinct CDR3 sequences, with approximately 14% seen only once. The ten top clones hold 11% of the sample. This receptor chain uses TRBV20-1 and TRBJ2-7; TRBD1 lines up with 8 middle nucleotides. This TCR was sampled from a man aged 45-65 years who received an inactivated influenza vaccine. Donor details come from another sample of the same person, matched by shared clones. The material sequenced was PBMCs from blood, taken about 13 days after vaccination. The DNA is as follows: TGCAGTGCTAGAAAGGCAGGGGGCGTCTACGAGCAGTACTTC. It codes for CSARKAGGVYEQYF.